This T cell receptor beta chain was observed in a study of ipilimumab plus nivolumab after autologous stem cell transplantation. Study-level background: Typical patient got a few ipilimumab doses and about eight nivolumab doses (median). DLBCL patients had primary refractory or relapsed disease.

General study findings and limits: The authors say TCR, Treg and microbiome findings warrant further study.

Comment on this clone: Its antigen is unidentified.

The table came from immunoSEQ multiplex PCR; TCRdb's copy has only in-frame clones and leaves some out. The table shows more than 15,000 clones, with approximately 80% occurring only once. With 2 bases removed from V and 9 bases from J, the gap between germline ends came to 8 bases. CDR1 is MNHEY, CDR2 SMNVEV, per germline (reference sequence). The CDR3 has 12 amino acids. Starting 14 to 28 days after autologous transplant, ipilimumab 1 mg/kg was given. The sequenced sample was PBMCs, obtained in a trial of ipilimumab plus nivolumab as post-transplant consolidation. This receptor was identified in a male donor with diffuse large B-cell lymphoma. The genes are TRBV27 and TRBJ2-1; D gene unclear. CDR3 nucleotides: TGTGCCAGCAGTTTAGGGTGGGGTGAGCAGTTCTTC. Translating it yields CASSLGWGEQFF.